Shown below are 26 T cell receptor beta chains from a single sample sequenced in a study of blood T cells in healthy people across ages. A second PCR, run for roughly 7 to 12 cycles, used a sample-barcoded 5' primer plus a J-beta primer mix. TCRdb redid the calling of the 5' RACE reads with MiXCR, one entry per CDR3 protein. The sample lists some 790,000 distinct CDR3 sequences, about 28% occurring once. The sample was blood. These receptors originate from an elderly woman in good health.

This clonotype came up a few times. The chain joins TRBV11-2 to TRBJ2-6; the D gene is possibly TRBD2 (6 bases). V shed 7 bases and J shed 4 bases, with 14 bases lying between them. CDR1 and CDR2 (germline): SGHAT, FQNNGV. This CDR3 is built from 15 residues. CDR3 DNA: TGTGCCAGCAACTCCGGGGGAGGAGGGGCCAACGTCCTGACTTTC. This encodes CASNSGGGGANVLTF.

This clonotype was seen more than once but under ten times. Its ends do not fully match the called genes, so a read error is possible. The chain combines TRBV6-5 with TRBJ2-7; TRBD1 might be the D (6 bases). The CDR3 consists of 14 residues. CDR1 and CDR2 from the germline V gene are MNHEY and SVGAGI. The chain's CDR3 is CANSYSQGSYEQYF. The CDR3 DNA reads TGTGCCAACAGTTACTCACAGGGATCCTACGAGCAGTACTTC.

Many counts were recorded for this clonotype. The chain joins TRBV12-3 or TRBV12-4 to TRBJ2-3, with TRBD1 as a possible D gene (6 bases). Trimming pared 8 bases from V and 4 bases from J, leaving 13 bases between. The CDR3 runs 13 residues. The CDR3 bases are TGTGCCAGCGGCCAACAGGGTCCAGATACGCAGTATTTT. This gives the protein CASGQQGPDTQYF.

The J gene is TRBJ2-5, the V gene TRBV11-2; TRBD2 aligns across 8 bases. This CDR3 region has 14 residues. V shed 2 bases, J shed 11 bases, and the junction held 10 bases outside the gene matches. Germline CDR1 is SGHAT and CDR2 is FQNNGV. The CDR3 protein is CASSLNVAGYGQYF. Here the CDR3 DNA reads TGTGCCAGCAGCTTAAATGTAGCGGGGTACGGGCAGTACTTC.

The chain is built from TRBV7-2 and TRBJ2-5; tentatively, D is TRBD2 (6 bases). Germline lookup yields CDR1 SGHTA and CDR2 FQGNSA. With 8 bases removed from V and 0 bases from J, the gap between germline ends came to 13 bases. The CDR3 spans 14 residues. In DNA, the CDR3 is TGTGCCAGCTCTAGGGCGGGGTACCAAGAGACCCAGTACTTC. Encoded protein: CASSRAGYQETQYF. The whole variable domain, remainder taken from reference TRBV7-2 and TRBJ2-5, is GAGVSQSPSNKVTEKGKDVELRCDPISGHTALYWYRQSLGQGLEFLIYFQGNSAPDKSGLPSDRFSAERTGGSVSTLTIQRTQQEDSAVYLCASSRAGYQETQYFGPGTRLLVL.

The sample holds many counts of this clonotype. This chain joins TRBV7-2 and TRBJ2-1, with 9 positions matching TRBD1. CDR1 is SGHTA and CDR2 is FQGNSA in the germline V gene. The CDR3 runs 15 residues. Germline trimming cut 5 bases from V and 3 bases from J; bases unmatched to any gene: 5. The CDR3 spells CASSNRDRVYNEQFF. The DNA for the CDR3 is TGTGCCAGCAGCAACCGGGACAGGGTCTACAATGAGCAGTTCTTC.

The chain is built from TRBV6-5 and TRBJ1-1, with TRBD1 as a possible D gene (5 bases). Germline CDR1 and CDR2: MNHEY and SVGAGI. This CDR3 comprises 14 residues. V was clipped by 4 bases and J by 6 bases, with 15 bases between them. CDR3 nucleotide sequence: TGTGCCAGCAGTTGGGACGGAACGTCGGCTGAAGCTTTCTTT. This sequence encodes CASSWDGTSAEAFF.

Ten or more counts support this clonotype. The chain carries TRBV11-2 and TRBJ2-7; D is unresolved. The CDR3 covers 14 residues. V lost 4 bases, J lost 1 base, and 11 bases lay in between. Germline loops: CDR1 SGHAT, CDR2 FQNNGV. The DNA of the CDR3 is TGTGCCAGCAGCTCCCGGGTCGATTCCTACGAGCAGTACTTC. Translated: CASSSRVDSYEQYF.

The sample holds many counts of this clonotype. J is TRBJ1-5 and V is TRBV12-3 or TRBV12-4; TRBD1 matches 8 bases. The CDR3 covers 14 residues. J lost 6 bases, V lost 5 bases, and 6 bases had no gene match. This CDR3 is CASSPGGGGQPQHF. The CDR3 bases are TGTGCCAGCAGTCCAGGGGGCGGGGGTCAGCCCCAGCATTTT.

Turning to this clonotype: At one boundary the junction diverges from the germline segment, which might be a read error. The chain links TRBV4-3 to TRBJ2-7, with 11 bases matching TRBD2. Looked up from germline, CDR1 is LGHNA and CDR2 is YSLEER. The CDR3 runs 16 residues. CDR3 sequence (DNA): TGCGTCAGCAGCTATCAAATAGCGGGGGGGCGGCATGAGCAGTACTTC. As protein: CVSSYQIAGGRHEQYF.

This clonotype was detected many times. The chain couples TRBV12-3 or TRBV12-4 to TRBJ2-5, with 9 bases aligning to TRBD1. The CDR3 extends over 13 amino acids. J gave up 5 bases and V 8 bases, and 6 bases lay outside the gene matches. CDR3 sequence (DNA): TGTGCCAGCCAACAGGGGGCGCGGGAGACCCAGTACTTC. This translates into CASQQGARETQYF.

To note about this clonotype: It may be a read error: a sequence one base away is much more abundant. The chain joins TRBV27 to TRBJ1-2; the D gene is possibly TRBD1 (5 bases). This CDR3 region has 16 residues. Germline assignment: CDR1 MNHEY and CDR2 SMNVEV (reference sequence). V lost 7 bases to trimming and J lost 2 bases, with 20 bases between them. The CDR3 DNA reads TGTGCCAGCACCCCTCGCCCCAGGAGGGGCAACTATGGCTACACCTTC. Its protein is CASTPRPRRGNYGYTF.

This clonotype appeared many times. The chain is built from TRBV12-3 or TRBV12-4 and TRBJ1-4; D gene uncertain. With 3 bases removed from V and 4 bases from J, the gap between germline ends came to 12 bases. The CDR3 is made up of 15 amino acids. CDR3 sequence reads: CASSFSTGLNEKLFF. As DNA, the CDR3 is TGTGCCAGCAGTTTTAGTACCGGACTTAATGAAAAACTGTTTTTT.

Many counts were recorded for this clonotype. This sequence joins TRBV20-1 and TRBJ2-5; possibly TRBD2 for D (6 bases). From germline, CDR1 is DFQATT and CDR2 SNEGSKA (reference sequence). The CDR3 runs to 13 residues. Trimming left V 8 bases short and J 2 bases short, with 15 bases between. The CDR3 DNA is TGCAGTCCAATCTTTAGCGGTCAAGAGACCCAGTACTTC. It specifies CSPIFSGQETQYF.

This clonotype was seen ten or more times. CDR3 bases: TGCGCCAGCAGCCAAGTGAGCCCAGTCCAGGTTTGGGGGGACAATGAGCAGTTCTTC. Translating it yields CASSQVSPVQVWGDNEQFF. The gene calls are TRBV4-1 and TRBJ2-1, with D possibly matching TRBD2 (6 bases). The CDR3 consists of 19 residues. Trimming took 1 base from V and 5 from J, leaving 24 bases between them. CDR1 and CDR2 (germline): MGHRA, YSYEKL.

The chain carries TRBV2 and TRBJ2-2; D possibly corresponds to TRBD1 (5 bases). Between the trimmed V and J ends, which lost 3 bases and 5 bases, there was a span of 13 bases. Germline lookup yields CDR1 SNHLY and CDR2 FYNNEI. The CDR3 extends over 15 amino acids. The CDR3 loop reads CASSETRARTGELFF. The CDR3 DNA is TGTGCCAGCAGTGAGACCAGGGCGCGAACCGGGGAGCTGTTTTTT.

Points on this clonotype: This may arise from a read error, as a much more abundant clone is one base away. This chain's CDR3 is CASSPIGAVADTQYF. CDR3 nucleotide sequence: TGTGCCAGCAGCCCAATAGGGGCAGTAGCAGATACGCAGTATTTT. V gene TRBV12-3 or TRBV12-4 combines with J gene TRBJ2-3; D is possibly TRBD1 (5 bases). The CDR3 runs to 15 residues. With 6 bases removed from V and 4 bases from J, the gap between germline ends came to 17 bases.

This clonotype was observed many times. J is TRBJ1-2 and V is TRBV3-1, with TRBD1 identical over 7 bases. V gave up 6 bases and J gave up 8 bases; unmatched junction bases: 18. The CDR3 is 16 residues long. The germline gives CDR1 LGHDT, CDR2 YNNKEL (reference sequence). The CDR3 nucleotides are TGTGCCAGCAGAAACAGGGGCGCGTACGGGGGTGACGGCTACACCTTC. It yields the protein CASRNRGAYGGDGYTF. Supplemented by reference TRBV3-1 and TRBJ1-2, the full variable domain reads DTAVSQTPKYLVTQMGNDKSIKCEQNLGHDTMYWYKQDSKKFLKIMFSYNNKELIINETVPNRFSPKSPDKAHLNLHINSLELGDSAVYFCASRNRGAYGGDGYTFGSGTRLTVV.

Remarks on this clonotype: This may stem from a read error, because a much larger clone lies one nucleotide away. CDR3 loop: CASSKVLRVYNEQCF. The CDR3 coding sequence is TGTGCCAGCAGCAAAGTACTAAGAGTATACAATGAGCAGTGCTTC. The rearrangement links TRBV21-1 to TRBJ2-1. TRBV21-1 is marked as a pseudogene. The CDR3 is 15 amino acids.

This clonotype was observed at least ten times. The chain uses TRBV7-2 and TRBJ2-5; perhaps D is TRBD1 or TRBD2 (7 bases each). The germline CDR1 and CDR2 sequences are SGHTA and FQGNSA. There are 14 residues in the CDR3. V was pared by 1 base and J by 7 bases, with 13 bases between. The CDR3 protein is CASSLETGRGTQYF. CDR3 DNA sequence: TGTGCCAGCAGCTTAGAGACAGGGAGGGGGACCCAGTACTTC.

The rearrangement joins TRBV13 to TRBJ1-4; 9 bases map to TRBD1. There are 18 residues in the CDR3. Germline V gives CDR1 PRHDT, CDR2 FYEKMQ (reference sequence). V lost 4 bases, J lost 6 bases, and 15 bases stayed unmatched. The CDR3 is CASSYPIDHRGRDEKLFF. CDR3 in DNA: TGTGCCAGCAGCTACCCCATCGATCACAGGGGGCGGGATGAAAAACTGTTTTTT.

At least ten counts were recorded for this clonotype. The CDR3 region has the DNA TGCAGTGCTAGCCCCGTTCCCAACAATCAGCCCCAGCATTTT. The encoded protein is CSASPVPNNQPQHF. The chain joins TRBV20-1 to TRBJ1-5, with D uncertain. The germline V gene has CDR1 DFQATT and CDR2 SNEGSKA (reference sequence). The CDR3 contains 14 residues. V gave up 3 bases and J gave up 3 bases, with 12 bases separating them.

In this sample, this clonotype turned up many times. CDR3 bases: TGTGCCAGCAGTTATTTGGGCCAGCGCGATACGCAGTATTTT. Its translation is CASSYLGQRDTQYF. The V gene is TRBV6-2 or TRBV6-3, the J gene TRBJ2-3; D not certain. V lost 3 bases and J 6 bases, leaving 13 bases between the germline ends. The CDR3 covers 14 residues. Germline CDR1 is MNHEY and CDR2 is SVGEGT.

This clonotype was counted a few times. The chain links TRBV25-1 to TRBJ1-4, with D possibly being TRBD1 (5 bases). V was trimmed by 1 base and J by 6 bases, leaving 15 bases between them. The CDR3 contains 16 residues. The germline CDR1 and CDR2 sequences are MGHDK and SYGVNS. The CDR3 DNA sequence: TGTGCCAGCAGTGAATCAAGGCCAGTGGGGCATGAAAAACTGTTTTTT. The encoded protein is CASSESRPVGHEKLFF.

The chain employs TRBV3-1 and TRBJ1-5; the match to TRBD1 covers 11 bases. Germline V lookup: CDR1 LGHDT, CDR2 YNNKEL (reference sequence). V was clipped by 3 bases and J by 7 bases; unmatched bases: 5. The CDR3 sequence is 15 residues long. CDR3 sequence reads: CASSQGQGGRQPQHF. DNA for the CDR3: TGTGCCAGCAGCCAGGGACAGGGGGGACGCCAGCCCCAGCATTTT. Based on the CDR3 plus reference TRBV3-1 and TRBJ1-5, the full variable domain is DTAVSQTPKYLVTQMGNDKSIKCEQNLGHDTMYWYKQDSKKFLKIMFSYNNKELIINETVPNRFSPKSPDKAHLNLHINSLELGDSAVYFCASSQGQGGRQPQHFGDGTRLSIL.

This clonotype was observed at least ten times. This chain joins TRBV24-1 and TRBJ2-1; D remains unclear. This CDR3 spans 16 amino acids. CDR1 is KGHDR and CDR2 is SFDVKD in the germline V gene. V dropped 3 bases and J dropped 6 bases, with 17 bases sitting between them. As DNA, the CDR3 is TGTGCCACCAGTGATGATGGCTCAAAGAATGGCAATGAGCAGTTCTTC. This gives the protein CATSDDGSKNGNEQFF.